The 3 T cell receptor beta chains below come from one sample, sequenced in a study of blood T cell repertoires in COVID-19. Using immunoSEQ multiplex PCR, the repertoire was profiled, and TCRdb retains in-frame clones only, with some absent. The data contain about 170,000 clones, 80% to 90% of them seen just once; the ten biggest clones take up 11%. Sequenced: peripheral blood. These receptors were taken from a woman in her sixties or seventies with COVID-19, enrolled during active disease.

The V call is TRBV19, the J call TRBJ1-3; D is ambiguous. CDR1 and CDR2 from the germline V gene are LNHDA and SQIVND (reference sequence). The CDR3 spans 16 residues. Trimming pared 2 bases from V and 4 bases from J, leaving 15 bases between. The CDR3 protein is CASSIQQTFSGNTIYF. For the CDR3, the DNA is TGTGCCAGTAGTATACAACAGACCTTTTCAGGAAACACCATATATTTT.

This rearrangement joins TRBV28 to TRBJ1-2, with D tentatively TRBD1 (5 bases). V dropped 7 bases and J dropped 0 bases, with 24 bases sitting between them. Germline CDR1 MDHEN, CDR2 SYDVKM. The CDR3 is 18 amino acids. The CDR3 DNA follows: TGTGCCAGCAAGGTCTTAGAGGACACCGACCTTCCTAACTATGGCTACACCTTC. Protein sequence: CASKVLEDTDLPNYGYTF.

This clone was detected only once. The V call is TRBV30, the J call TRBJ2-5; D is unresolved. This CDR3 has 12 residues. Germline CDR1 reads GTSNPN; CDR2 reads SVGIG (reference sequence). Trimming left V 1 base short and J 2 bases short, with 5 bases between. CDR3 protein: CAWSASQETQYF. The CDR3 DNA is TGTGCCTGGAGTGCGTCGCAAGAGACCCAGTACTTC.